The clone carrying this T cell receptor beta chain was seen only a few times. Its matching antigen is unknown. The sample comes from a study of Graves' ophthalmopathy and Graves' hyperthyroidism. Notes on the study in general: The model reached roughly 70% sensitivity and approximately 72% specificity for predicting ophthalmopathy progression.

Amplified TCR beta CDR3 regions were obtained using RNA transcripts as template. An initial RT-PCR round employing HTBI primers preceded a second-round multiplex PCR. TCRdb re-derived calls from the multiplex PCR reads in MiXCR, one entry per CDR3 protein. Among 500,000 to 700,000 distinct CDR3 sequences, about 20% were seen once, and the ten largest hold roughly 6.9%. Germline V lookup: CDR1 LNHDA, CDR2 SQIVND (reference sequence). J was trimmed by 2 bases and V by 4 bases; bases with no gene match: 13. This CDR3 has 17 residues. Sequenced material: peripheral blood. The rearrangement uses TRBV19 and TRBJ2-7, with 8 bases lining up with TRBD1. The receptor comes from a woman aged 18 to 35 with stable Graves' hyperthyroidism. Some clones in this sample may be carry-over from other donors' samples. The CDR3 DNA is TGTGCCAGTAGTACGAAGATTGGACAGGGTGAGCCCTACGAGCAGTACTTC. Protein product: CASSTKIGQGEPYEQYF.